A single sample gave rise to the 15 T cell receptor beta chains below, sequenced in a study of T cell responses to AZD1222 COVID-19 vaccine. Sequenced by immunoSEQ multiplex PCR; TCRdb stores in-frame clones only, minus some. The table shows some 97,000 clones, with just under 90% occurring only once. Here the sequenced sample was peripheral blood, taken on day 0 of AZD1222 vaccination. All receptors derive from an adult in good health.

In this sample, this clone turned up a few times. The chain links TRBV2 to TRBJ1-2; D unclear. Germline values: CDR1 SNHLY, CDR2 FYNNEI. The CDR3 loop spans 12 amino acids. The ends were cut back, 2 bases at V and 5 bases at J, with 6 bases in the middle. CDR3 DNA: TGTGCCAGCAGTGAACAGCAATATGGCTACACCTTC. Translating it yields CASSEQQYGYTF. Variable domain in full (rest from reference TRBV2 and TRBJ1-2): EPEVTQTPSHQVTQMGQEVILRCVPISNHLYFYWYRQILGQKVEFLVSFYNNEISEKSEIFDDQFSVERPDGSNFTLKIRSTKLEDSAMYFCASSEQQYGYTFGSGTRLTVV.

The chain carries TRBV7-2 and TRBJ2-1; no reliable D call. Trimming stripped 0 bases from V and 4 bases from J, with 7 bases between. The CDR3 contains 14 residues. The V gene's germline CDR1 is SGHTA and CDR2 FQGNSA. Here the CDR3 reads CASSLAGRYNEQFF. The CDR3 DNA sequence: TGTGCCAGCAGCTTAGCGGGTCGGTACAATGAGCAGTTCTTC.

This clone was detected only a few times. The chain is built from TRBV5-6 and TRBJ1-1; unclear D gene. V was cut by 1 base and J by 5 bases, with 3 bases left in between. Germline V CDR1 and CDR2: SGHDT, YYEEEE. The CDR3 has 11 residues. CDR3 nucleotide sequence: TGTGCCAGCAGCTTGCGTACTGAAGCTTTCTTT. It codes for CASSLRTEAFF.

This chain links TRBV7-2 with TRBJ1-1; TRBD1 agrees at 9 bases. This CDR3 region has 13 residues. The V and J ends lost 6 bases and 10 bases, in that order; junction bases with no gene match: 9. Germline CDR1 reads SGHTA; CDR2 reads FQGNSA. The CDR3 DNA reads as TGTGCCAGCAGACCAGCCGGGACAGGGTTAGCTTTCTTT. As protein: CASRPAGTGLAFF. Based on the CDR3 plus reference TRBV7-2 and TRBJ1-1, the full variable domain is GAGVSQSPSNKVTEKGKDVELRCDPISGHTALYWYRQSLGQGLEFLIYFQGNSAPDKSGLPSDRFSAERTGGSVSTLTIQRTQQEDSAVYLCASRPAGTGLAFFGQGTRLTVV.

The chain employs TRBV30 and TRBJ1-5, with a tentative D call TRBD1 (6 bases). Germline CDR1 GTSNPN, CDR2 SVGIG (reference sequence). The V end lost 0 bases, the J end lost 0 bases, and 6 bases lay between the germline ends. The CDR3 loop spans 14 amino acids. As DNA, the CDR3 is TGTGCCTGGAGTGTAGGGGGTAGCAATCAGCCCCAGCATTTT. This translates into CAWSVGGSNQPQHF.

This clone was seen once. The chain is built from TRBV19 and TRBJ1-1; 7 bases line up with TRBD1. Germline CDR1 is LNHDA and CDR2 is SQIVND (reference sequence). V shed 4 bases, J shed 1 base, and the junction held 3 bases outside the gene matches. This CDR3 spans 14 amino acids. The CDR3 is CASSTQGENTEAFF. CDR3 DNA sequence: TGTGCCAGTAGTACCCAGGGGGAGAACACTGAAGCTTTCTTT.

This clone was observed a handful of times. In nucleotides, the CDR3 is TGTGCCAGCAGCCTGCTTCCTTCGAAGACCCAGTACTTC. Its protein product is CASSLLPSKTQYF. The chain couples TRBV7-3 to TRBJ2-5; D unresolved. This CDR3 spans 13 amino acids. Germline-derived CDR1 and CDR2 are SGHTA and FQGTGA. The V end lost 5 bases, the J end lost 6 bases, and 13 bases lay between the germline ends.

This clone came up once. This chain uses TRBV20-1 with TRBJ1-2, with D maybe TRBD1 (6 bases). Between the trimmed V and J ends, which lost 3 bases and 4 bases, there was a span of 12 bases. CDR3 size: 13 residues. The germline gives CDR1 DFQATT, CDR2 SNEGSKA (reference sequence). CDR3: CSASETGLYGYTF. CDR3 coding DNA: TGCAGTGCTAGTGAAACAGGGCTCTATGGCTACACCTTC.

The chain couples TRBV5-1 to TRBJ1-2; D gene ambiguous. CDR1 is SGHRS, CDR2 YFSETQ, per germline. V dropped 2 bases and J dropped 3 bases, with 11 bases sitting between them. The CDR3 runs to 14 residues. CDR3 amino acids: CASSLLGYDYGYTF. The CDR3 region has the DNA TGCGCCAGCAGCTTACTAGGGTACGACTATGGCTACACCTTC. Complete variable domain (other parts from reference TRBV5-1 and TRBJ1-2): KAGVTQTPRYLIKTRGQQVTLSCSPISGHRSVSWYQQTPGQGLQFLFEYFSETQRNKGNFPGRFSGRQFSNSRSEMNVSTLELGDSALYLCASSLLGYDYGYTFGSGTRLTVV.

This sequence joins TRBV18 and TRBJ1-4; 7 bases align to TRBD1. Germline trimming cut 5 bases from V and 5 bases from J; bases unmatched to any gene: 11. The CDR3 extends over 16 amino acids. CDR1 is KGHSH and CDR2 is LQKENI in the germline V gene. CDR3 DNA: TGTGCCAGCTCATCCACAGCCGGGACAGAGAATGAAAAACTGTTTTTT. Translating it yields CASSSTAGTENEKLFF.

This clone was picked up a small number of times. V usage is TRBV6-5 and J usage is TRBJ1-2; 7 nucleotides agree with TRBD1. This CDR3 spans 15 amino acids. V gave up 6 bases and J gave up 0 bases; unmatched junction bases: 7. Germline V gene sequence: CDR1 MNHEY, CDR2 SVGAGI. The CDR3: CASRNTGATNYGYTF. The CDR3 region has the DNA TGTGCCAGCAGAAATACAGGGGCTACTAACTATGGCTACACCTTC.

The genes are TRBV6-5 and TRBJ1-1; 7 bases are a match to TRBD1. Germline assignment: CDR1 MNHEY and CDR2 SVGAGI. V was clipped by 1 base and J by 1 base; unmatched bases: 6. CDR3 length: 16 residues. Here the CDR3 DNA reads TGTGCCAGCAGTTACTACGGACAGGTTCCGAACACTGAAGCTTTCTTT. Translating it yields CASSYYGQVPNTEAFF.

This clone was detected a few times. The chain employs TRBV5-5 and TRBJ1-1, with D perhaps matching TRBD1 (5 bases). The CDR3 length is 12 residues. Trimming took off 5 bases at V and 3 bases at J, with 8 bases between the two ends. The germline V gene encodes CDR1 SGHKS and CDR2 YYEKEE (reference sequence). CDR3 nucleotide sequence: TGTGCCAGCAGGGGACTCGACACTGAAGCTTTCTTT. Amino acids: CASRGLDTEAFF. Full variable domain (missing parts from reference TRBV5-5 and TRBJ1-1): DAGVTQSPTHLIKTRGQQVTLRCSPISGHKSVSWYQQVLGQGPQFIFQYYEKEERGRGNFPDRFSARQFPNYSSELNVNALLLGDSALYLCASRGLDTEAFFGQGTRLTVV.

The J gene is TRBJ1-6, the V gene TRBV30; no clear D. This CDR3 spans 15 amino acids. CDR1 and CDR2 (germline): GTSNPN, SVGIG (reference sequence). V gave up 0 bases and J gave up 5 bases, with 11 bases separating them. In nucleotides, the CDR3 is TGTGCCTGGAGTGTTTTAACAGTAGATAATTCACCCCTCCACTTT. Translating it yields CAWSVLTVDNSPLHF.

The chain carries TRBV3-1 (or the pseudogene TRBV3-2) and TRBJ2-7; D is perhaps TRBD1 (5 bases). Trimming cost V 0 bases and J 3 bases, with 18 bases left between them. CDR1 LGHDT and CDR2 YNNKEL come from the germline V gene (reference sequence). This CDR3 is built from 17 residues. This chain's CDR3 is CASSQEVGREGVYEQYF. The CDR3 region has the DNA TGTGCCAGCAGCCAAGAGGTGGGCAGGGAAGGGGTCTACGAGCAGTACTTC.